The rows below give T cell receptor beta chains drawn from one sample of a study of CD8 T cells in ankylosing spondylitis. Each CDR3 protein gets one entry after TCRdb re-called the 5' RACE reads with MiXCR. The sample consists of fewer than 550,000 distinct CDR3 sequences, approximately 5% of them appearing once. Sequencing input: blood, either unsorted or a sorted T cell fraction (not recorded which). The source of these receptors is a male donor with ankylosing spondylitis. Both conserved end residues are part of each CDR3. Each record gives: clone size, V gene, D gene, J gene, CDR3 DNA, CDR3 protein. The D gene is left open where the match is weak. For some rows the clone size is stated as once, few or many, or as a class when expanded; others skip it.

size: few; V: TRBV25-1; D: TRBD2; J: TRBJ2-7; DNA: TGTGCCAGCAGTGAATATAGGACTAGCGGGTCGTACGAGCAGTACTTC; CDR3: CASSEYRTSGSYEQYF
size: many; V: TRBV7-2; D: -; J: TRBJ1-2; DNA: TGTGCCAGCAGCTTAGATCCGGGGCTGGAAGGCTACACCTTC; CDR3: CASSLDPGLEGYTF
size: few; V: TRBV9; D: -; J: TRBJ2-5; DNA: TGTGCCAGCAGCGCGTCCCTGGACCCCCGGGCCCAGTACTTC; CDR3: CASSASLDPRAQYF
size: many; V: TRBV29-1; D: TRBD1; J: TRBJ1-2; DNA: TGCAGCGTGTCCGGGACAGCAGAGGATTTGGAGACCTTC; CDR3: CSVSGTAEDLETF
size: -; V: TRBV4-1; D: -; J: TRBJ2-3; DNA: TGCGCCAGCAGCCAAAAGGGGCCGACAGGCACAGATACGCAGTATTTT; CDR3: CASSQKGPTGTDTQYF
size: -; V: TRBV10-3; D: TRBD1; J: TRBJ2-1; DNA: TGTGCCATCAGCAGACAGGGGTGGGGGGTAACCTACAATGAGCAGTTCTTC; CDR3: CAISRQGWGVTYNEQFF
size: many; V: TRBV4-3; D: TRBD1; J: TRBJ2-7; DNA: TGCGCCAGCAGCGGGACAGGAGAATACGAGCAGTACTTC; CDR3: CASSGTGEYEQYF
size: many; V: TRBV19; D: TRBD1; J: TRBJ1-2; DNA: TGTGCCAGTAGTTCAACAGGGGGCGCGGTTGGCTACACCTTC; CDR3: CASSSTGGAVGYTF
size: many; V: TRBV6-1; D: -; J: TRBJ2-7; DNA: TGTGCCAGCAGTCCAAACAGGGTATACGAGCAGTACTTC; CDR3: CASSPNRVYEQYF
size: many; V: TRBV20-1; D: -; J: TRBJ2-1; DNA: TGCAGTGCAACAAACCGGTGGGAGTACAATGAGCAGTTCTTC; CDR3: CSATNRWEYNEQFF
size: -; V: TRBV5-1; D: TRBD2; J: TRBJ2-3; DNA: TGCGCCAGCAGCCCGTTGGCTAGCGGGAGTGCAGATACGCAGTATTTT; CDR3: CASSPLASGSADTQYF
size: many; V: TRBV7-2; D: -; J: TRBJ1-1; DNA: TGTGCCAGCAGGGCTGACTGGGGGCTAGGAGCTTTCTTT; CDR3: CASRADWGLGAFF
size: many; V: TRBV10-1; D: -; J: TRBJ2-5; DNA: TGCGCCAGCAGTGAGTCGGAGGCCCAGTACTTC; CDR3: CASSESEAQYF
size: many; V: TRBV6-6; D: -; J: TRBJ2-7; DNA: TGTGCCAGCAGTTACGCCCAGGGTGAAAGGCAGTACTTC; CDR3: CASSYAQGERQYF
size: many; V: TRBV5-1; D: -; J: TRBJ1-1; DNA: TGCGCCAGCAGCTTGAATCCAGGCCACAACACTGAAGCTTTCTTT; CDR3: CASSLNPGHNTEAFF
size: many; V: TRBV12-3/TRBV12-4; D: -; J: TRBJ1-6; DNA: TGTGCCAGCAGTTTGTCGGGGGGCCATAATTCACCCCTCCACTTT; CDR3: CASSLSGGHNSPLHF
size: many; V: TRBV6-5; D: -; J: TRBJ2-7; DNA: TGTGCCAGCAGTTACGAGGGAAACTCCCTCGAGCAGTACTTC; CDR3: CASSYEGNSLEQYF
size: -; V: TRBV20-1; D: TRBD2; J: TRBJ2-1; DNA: TGCAGTGCTAGAGGCCGACTAGCGGGGGGACCGATCTCCTACAATGAGCAGTTCTTC; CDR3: CSARGRLAGGPISYNEQFF
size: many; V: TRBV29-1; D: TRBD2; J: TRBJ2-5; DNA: TGCAGCGTTGACCGAGCGGGGGCTGGGGAGACCCAGTACTTC; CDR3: CSVDRAGAGETQYF
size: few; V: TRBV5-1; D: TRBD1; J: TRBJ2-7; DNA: TGCGCCAGCAGCTTCGGGACAGGGGAAAAGAAGCAGTACTTC; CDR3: CASSFGTGEKKQYF
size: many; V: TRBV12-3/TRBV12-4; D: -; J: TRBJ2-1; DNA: TGTGCCAGCACTACCGTTACTTACAATGAGCAGTTCTTC; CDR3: CASTTVTYNEQFF
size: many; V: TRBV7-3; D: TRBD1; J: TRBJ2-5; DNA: TGTGCCAGCAGCCCGGGACAGGCGGAGACCCAGTACTTC; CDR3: CASSPGQAETQYF
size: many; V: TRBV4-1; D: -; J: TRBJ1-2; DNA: TGCGCCAGCAGCCAAGATAGGGGATTAAGGGGCTACACCTTC; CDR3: CASSQDRGLRGYTF
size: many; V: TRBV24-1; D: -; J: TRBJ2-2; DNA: TGTGCCACCAGTGATCCGGTTGGAGGGAACACCGGGGAGCTGTTTTTT; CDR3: CATSDPVGGNTGELFF
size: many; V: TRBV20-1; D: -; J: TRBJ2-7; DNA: TGCAGTGCTAGAAGAGGGGTTGTCGAGCAGTACTTC; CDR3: CSARRGVVEQYF
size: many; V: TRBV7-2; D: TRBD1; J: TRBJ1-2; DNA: TGTGCCAGCAGCCAGACAGGGGGCGCATTTAACTCTGGCTACACCTTC; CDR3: CASSQTGGAFNSGYTF
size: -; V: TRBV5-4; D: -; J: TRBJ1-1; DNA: TGTGCCAGCAGCCCGCGGACAGCCCCCGAGGGTGAAGCTTTCTTT; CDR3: CASSPRTAPEGEAFF
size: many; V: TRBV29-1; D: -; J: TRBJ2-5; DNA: TGCAGCCCAACCATTGTATCGACCCAGTACTTC; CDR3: CSPTIVSTQYF
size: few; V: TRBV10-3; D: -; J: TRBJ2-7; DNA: TGTGCCATCATGGGGGCAGGGTCGTCCTACGAGCAGTACTTC; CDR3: CAIMGAGSSYEQYF
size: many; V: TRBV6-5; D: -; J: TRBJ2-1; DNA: TGTGCCAGCAGTTACGGGCGGACCTACAATGAGCAGTTCTTC; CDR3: CASSYGRTYNEQFF
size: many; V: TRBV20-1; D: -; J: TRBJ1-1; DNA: TGCAGGGCCCAACAGGGGAACACTGAAGCTTTCTTT; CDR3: CRAQQGNTEAFF
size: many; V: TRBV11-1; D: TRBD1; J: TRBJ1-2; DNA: TGTGCCAGCAGCATCGGGACAGAATATGGCTACACCTTC; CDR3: CASSIGTEYGYTF
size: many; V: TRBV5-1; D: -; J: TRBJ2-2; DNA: TGCGCCAGCAGCCCCGCTAGCAACACCGGGGAGCTGTTTTTT; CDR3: CASSPASNTGELFF
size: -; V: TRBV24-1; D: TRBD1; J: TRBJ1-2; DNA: TGTGCCACCAGTGGCGCACAGGGGCCAAAGGATGGCTACACCTTC; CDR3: CATSGAQGPKDGYTF
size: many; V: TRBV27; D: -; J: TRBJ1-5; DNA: TGTGCCAGCAGTTCCCTTTTAACTACAGGACCCGGGCAGCCCCAGCATTTT; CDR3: CASSSLLTTGPGQPQHF
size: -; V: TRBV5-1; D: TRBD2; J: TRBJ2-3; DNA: TGCGCCAGCAGCTTGTACACTAGCGGAAGAAGCACAGATACGCAGTATTTT; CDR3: CASSLYTSGRSTDTQYF
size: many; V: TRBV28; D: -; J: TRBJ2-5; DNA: TGTGCCAGCACCACGGGGCAGCAAGAGACCCAGTACTTC; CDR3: CASTTGQQETQYF
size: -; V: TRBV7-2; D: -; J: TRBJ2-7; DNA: TGTGCCAGCAGCGGGCGGGTTTGGGAGCAGTACTTC; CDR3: CASSGRVWEQYF
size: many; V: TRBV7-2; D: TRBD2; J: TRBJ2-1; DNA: TGTGCCAGCAGCCCGGGGACTAGCGGGAGTACCTACAATGAGCAGTTCTTC; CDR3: CASSPGTSGSTYNEQFF
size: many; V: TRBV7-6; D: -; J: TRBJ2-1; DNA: TGTGCCAGCAGCTCACTTTTTCGGGCCGGAAATGAGCAGTTCTTC; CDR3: CASSSLFRAGNEQFF
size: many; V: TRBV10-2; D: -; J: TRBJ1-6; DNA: TGCGCCAGCAGTGAACCCCATTCACCCCTCCACTTT; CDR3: CASSEPHSPLHF
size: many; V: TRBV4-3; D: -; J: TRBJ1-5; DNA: TGCGCCAGCAGCCAAGATGTAAGGCAGCCCCAGCATTTT; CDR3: CASSQDVRQPQHF